The following is a TCR beta chain sequence with its context. V lost 5 bases and J lost 3; bases outside the gene matches: 0. Germline CDR1 MNHEY, CDR2 SVGAGI. The CDR3 sequence is 12 residues long. Per the study methods: Estimates of nucleated cell counts were drawn from the amplification of reference gene primers. Sequencing used immunoSEQ multiplex PCR; TCRdb keeps in-frame clones, though not all of them. V and J calls and clone size come straight from that table; D and trimming were deduced from the DNA. The sample shows about 65,000 clones, roughly 92% of them seen only once. The entry originates in a study of blood T cell repertoires in COVID-19. About the study: PBMCs, B-cell-depleted T cells, or T cells were the source of the cDNA or gDNA that made up the material.

Source material: peripheral blood. V and J are TRBV6-5 and TRBJ2-5; 7 positions agree with TRBD2. The TCR comes from an older man with active COVID-19. DNA of the CDR3: TGTGCCAGCAGTCTAGCGGAAGAGACCCAGTACTTC. Translation gives CASSLAEETQYF.